The sequence of this TCR beta chain was determined in a study of T-cell reconstitution after alpha-beta-depleted transplantation in children. Broader study findings: T-cell numbers and diversity one year post-transplant derived largely from freshly generated T cells. It was surviving recipient T cells and thymic progenitors that gave some patients high TCRbeta diversity at day 60. About two months after transplant, alpha-beta T cells reportedly came from several hundred expanded graft clones.

As it was prepared, the TCRbeta library received unique molecular identifiers. TCRdb recomputed calls from the PCR reads with MiXCR, one row per CDR3 protein. The sample includes hundreds of thousands of distinct CDR3 sequences, about an eighth seen only once; the top ten take roughly 0.77%. V was pared by 1 base and J by 5 bases, with 11 bases between. The CDR3 length is 14 residues. CDR1 is SGHVS, CDR2 FQNEAQ, per germline. Points on this clonotype: Its antigen is undetermined.

The chain employs TRBV7-8 and TRBJ2-5; D ambiguous. This material consisted of PBMCs, taken before TCRalphabeta/CD19-depleted stem cell transplant. The clonotype comes from a girl under 10 years old with congenital amegakaryocytic thrombocytopenia, due to receive a stem cell transplant. The CDR3 here is CASSLGVDWETQYF. The CDR3 bases are TGTGCCAGCAGCTTAGGGGTAGACTGGGAGACCCAGTACTTC.